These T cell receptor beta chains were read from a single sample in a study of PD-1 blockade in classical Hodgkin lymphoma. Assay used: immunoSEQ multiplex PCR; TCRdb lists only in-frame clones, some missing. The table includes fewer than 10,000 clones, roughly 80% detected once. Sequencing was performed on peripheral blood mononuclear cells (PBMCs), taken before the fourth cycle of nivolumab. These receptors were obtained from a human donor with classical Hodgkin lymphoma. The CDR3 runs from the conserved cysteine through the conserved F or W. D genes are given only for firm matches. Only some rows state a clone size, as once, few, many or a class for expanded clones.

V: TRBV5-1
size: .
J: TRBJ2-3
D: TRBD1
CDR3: CASSLGQGGADTQYF
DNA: TGCGCCAGCAGCTTGGGACAGGGGGGCGCAGATACGCAGTATTTT

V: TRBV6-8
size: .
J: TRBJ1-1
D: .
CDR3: CASHTEAFF
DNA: TGTGCCAGCCACACTGAAGCTTTCTTT

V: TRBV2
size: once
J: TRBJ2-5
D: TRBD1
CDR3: CASRDRGGSFWETQYF
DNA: TGTGCCAGCAGGGACAGGGGGGGTTCGTTCTGGGAGACCCAGTACTTC

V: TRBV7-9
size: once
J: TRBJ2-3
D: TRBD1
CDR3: CASSKGQVTSTDTQYF
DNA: TGTGCCAGCAGCAAGGGACAGGTCACTAGCACAGATACGCAGTATTTT

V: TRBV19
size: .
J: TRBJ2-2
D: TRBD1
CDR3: CASRSQGVETGELFF
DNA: TGTGCCAGTAGATCACAGGGGGTGGAGACCGGGGAGCTGTTTTTT

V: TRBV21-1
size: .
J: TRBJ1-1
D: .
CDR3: CASSKRPGQQREAFF
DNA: TGTGCCAGCAGCAAGAGACCGGGACAGCAACGAGAAGCTTTCTTT

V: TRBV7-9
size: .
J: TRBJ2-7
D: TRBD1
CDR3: CASSLSSGGREQYF
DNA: TGTGCCAGCAGCTTATCCTCAGGGGGCCGTGAGCAGTACTTC

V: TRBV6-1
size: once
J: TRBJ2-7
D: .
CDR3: CASSVQGYTQGTISYEQYF
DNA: TGTGCCAGCAGTGTCCAGGGTTATACCCAGGGGACTATCTCCTACGAGCAGTACTTC

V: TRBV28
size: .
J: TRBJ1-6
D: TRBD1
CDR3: CASSFGTGYNSPLHF
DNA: TGTGCCAGCAGTTTTGGGACAGGGTATAATTCACCCCTCCACTTT

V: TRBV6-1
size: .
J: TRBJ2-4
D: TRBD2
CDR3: CASSEGTSGRRIIQYF
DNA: TGTGCCAGCAGTGAAGGGACTAGCGGGAGGAGGATCATTCAGTACTTC

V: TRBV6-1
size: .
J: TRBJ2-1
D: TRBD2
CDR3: CASSEATSATDPYNEQFF
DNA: TGTGCCAGCAGTGAGGCCACTAGCGCGACGGATCCATACAATGAGCAGTTCTTC

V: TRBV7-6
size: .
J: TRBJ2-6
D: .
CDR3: CASSLGGPGANVLTF
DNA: TGTGCCAGCAGCTTAGGGGGGCCAGGGGCCAACGTCCTGACTTTC

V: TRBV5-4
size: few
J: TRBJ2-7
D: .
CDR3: CASSLANGPEQYF
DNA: TGTGCCAGCAGCTTGGCCAATGGACCCGAGCAGTACTTC

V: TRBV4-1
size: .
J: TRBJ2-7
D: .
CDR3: CASSHASTGSYEQYF
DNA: TGCGCCAGCAGCCATGCCTCGACGGGCTCCTACGAGCAGTACTTC

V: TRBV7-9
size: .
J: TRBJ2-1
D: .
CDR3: CASSVELDEQFF
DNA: TGTGCCAGCAGCGTGGAATTGGATGAGCAGTTCTTC

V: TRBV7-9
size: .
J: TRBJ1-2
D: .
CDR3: CASSFTGYGYTF
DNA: TGTGCCAGCAGCTTCACAGGGTACGGCTACACCTTC

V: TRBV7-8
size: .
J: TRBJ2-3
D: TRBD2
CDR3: CASSRRSGSRADTQYF
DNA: TGTGCCAGCAGCCGCCGGAGCGGGAGCCGGGCAGATACGCAGTATTTT

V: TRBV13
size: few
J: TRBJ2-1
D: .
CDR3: CASSPPGSGEQFF
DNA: TGTGCCAGCAGCCCCCCCGGATCGGGTGAGCAGTTCTTC

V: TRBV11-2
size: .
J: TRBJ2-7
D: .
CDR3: CASSLVDFYEQYF
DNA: TGTGCCAGCAGCTTAGTCGACTTCTACGAGCAGTACTTC

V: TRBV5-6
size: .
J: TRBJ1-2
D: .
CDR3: CASSLARTVYGYTF
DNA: TGTGCCAGCAGCTTGGCCCGGACGGTCTATGGCTACACCTTC

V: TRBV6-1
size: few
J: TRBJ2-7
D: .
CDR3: CASSESGHGDPPYEQYF
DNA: TGTGCCAGCAGTGAATCAGGTCATGGGGACCCTCCCTACGAGCAGTACTTC

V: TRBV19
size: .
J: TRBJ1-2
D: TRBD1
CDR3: CASSFPTGGNYGYTF
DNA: TGTGCCAGTAGTTTCCCGACAGGGGGCAACTATGGCTACACCTTC

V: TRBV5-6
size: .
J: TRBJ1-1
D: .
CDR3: CASSSKSGYTNTEAFF
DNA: TGTGCCAGCAGCTCGAAATCAGGGTACACGAACACTGAAGCTTTCTTT

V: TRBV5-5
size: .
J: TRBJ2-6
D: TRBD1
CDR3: CASSFGQAPGRGANVLTF
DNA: TGTGCCAGCAGCTTTGGACAGGCCCCAGGGAGAGGGGCCAACGTCCTGACTTTC

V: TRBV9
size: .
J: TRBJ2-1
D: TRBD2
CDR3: CASSVVPGLAEYNEQFF
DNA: TGTGCCAGCAGCGTAGTACCCGGACTAGCGGAGTACAATGAGCAGTTCTTC

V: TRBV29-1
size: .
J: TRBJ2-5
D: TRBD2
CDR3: CSVPLASETQYF
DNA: TGCAGCGTTCCACTAGCGAGCGAGACCCAGTACTTC

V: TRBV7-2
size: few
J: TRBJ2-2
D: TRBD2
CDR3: CASSPREYTGELFF
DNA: TGTGCCAGCAGTCCGCGGGAGTACACCGGGGAGCTGTTTTTT

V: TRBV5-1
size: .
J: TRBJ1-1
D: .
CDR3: CASSFEGVEAFF
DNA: TGCGCCAGCAGCTTTGAAGGCGTTGAAGCTTTCTTT

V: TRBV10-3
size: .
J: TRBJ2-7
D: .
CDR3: CAISDRDRGTYF
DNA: TGTGCCATCAGTGACAGGGATCGGGGTACGTACTTC

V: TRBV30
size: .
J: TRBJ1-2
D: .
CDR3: CAWSIPTGRYGYTF
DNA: TGTGCCTGGAGCATCCCGACGGGGAGGTATGGCTACACCTTC

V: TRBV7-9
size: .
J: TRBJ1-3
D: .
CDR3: CASSPGGQAYENTIYF
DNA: TGTGCCAGCAGCCCCGGGGGGCAGGCCTATGAAAACACCATATATTTT

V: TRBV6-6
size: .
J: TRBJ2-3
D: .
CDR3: CASSTTDWEDTQYF
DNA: TGTGCCAGCAGCACCACGGATTGGGAAGATACGCAGTATTTT